The text below deals with one T cell receptor (beta chain). One end of the junction does not line up with germline, which may come from a read error. The data stem from a study of human T cells and chemical hapten exposure. Each CDR3 protein is one row after TCRdb ran MiXCR on the RACE reads. The table lists fewer than 130,000 distinct CDR3 sequences, approximately 11% of them singletons. Germline lookup yields CDR1 SGHTA and CDR2 FQGNSA. This CDR3 comprises 16 residues. The time point here: patch test 1, 2 weeks after DPC sensitization. Treatment reported: therapeutic diphenylcyclopropenone sensitization with weekly scalp DPC.

The sequences come from whole blood, collected in connection with sensitization to the hapten diphenylcyclopropenone (DPC). The chain combines TRBV7-2 with TRBJ1-5; a weak D match, TRBD1 (5 bases). The TCR originated in a woman aged 40-49 years with alopecia areata. Some clones in this sample may be carry-over from other donors' samples. The DNA for the CDR3 is TGTGCCAACAGCTTAGACCCGCGGGGGTTGCATCAGCCCCAGCATTTT. It codes for CANSLDPRGLHQPQHF.